This entry features one TCR beta chain sequence. The data stem from a study of blood T cell repertoires in COVID-19. Study-level information: Samples came from the United States, Italy and Spain, spanning acute and convalescent COVID-19. From T cells, B-cell-depleted T cells, or PBMCs came the material, which was cDNA or gDNA.

CDR3 size: 16 residues. The germline CDR1 and CDR2 sequences are MNHNY and SVGAGI (reference sequence). Trimming took 5 bases from V and 4 from J; bases not matched to a gene: 13. Methods used by the authors: The authors estimated nucleated cell counts from reference gene primer amplification. Data came from immunoSEQ multiplex PCR; TCRdb stores just in-frame clones and leaves some out. That table is the source of V, J and clone size, and D and trimming were worked out from the DNA. The sample has some 110,000 clones, over 70% seen once; the top ten hold approximately 0.88%. Sequencing was carried out using peripheral blood. The chain employs TRBV6-6 and TRBJ1-2, with 7 bases fitting TRBD1. This clonotype was obtained from a human donor with acute or convalescent COVID-19. The donor label of this sample is uncertain. The CDR3: CASSRQGKSLSYGYTF. The CDR3 DNA follows: TGTGCCAGCAGTCGACAGGGTAAAAGTCTGAGCTATGGCTACACCTTC.